This T cell receptor beta chain was profiled in a study of cytomegalovirus exposure and HLA in healthy donors. Whole-study findings and limits: The availability of immune exposure information extended only to CMV serostatus.

CDR3 length: 14 amino acids. With 5 bases clipped from V and 2 bases from J, the junction kept 6 bases outside the gene matches. CDR1 GTSNPN and CDR2 SVGIG come from the germline V gene (reference sequence). Primers: 60 Vbeta forward and 13 Jbeta reverse. The method was immunoSEQ multiplex PCR; TCRdb's version includes in-frame clones alone and lacks a portion of them. The table includes about 120,000 clones, roughly 80% detected once. On this clone: What it recognizes is unknown.

The V and J genes are TRBV30 and TRBJ2-7; 10 positions match TRBD1. The sequencing sample was made of PBMCs. The receptor was isolated from a young man in good health and CMV-seropositive. DNA for the CDR3: TGTGCCTGGGCCGCGGGACAGGGGACCTACGAGCAGTACTTC. This encodes CAWAAGQGTYEQYF.